This entry describes one TCR beta chain. Other DNA sequences in this specimen translate into the identical CDR3. The sample originates from a study of OX40 agonist ivuxolimab in advanced cancers. This table comes from immunoSEQ multiplex PCR, and its TCRdb copy is limited to in-frame clones, with some not included. The sample gives about 12,000 clones, 80% to 90% of which show up once; more than 13% is in the top ten. V was trimmed by 7 bases and J by 0 bases, leaving 13 bases between them. Germline values: CDR1 SEHNR, CDR2 FQNEAQ (reference sequence). There are 14 residues in the CDR3. This chain links TRBV7-9 with TRBJ2-7; D ambiguous. The source of this sequence is an adult with an advanced solid tumor such as melanoma, head and neck, liver or kidney cancer. The specimen comprised CD4+ or CD8+ T cells sorted from blood, sampled in a trial of the OX40 agonist ivuxolimab. Here the CDR3 DNA reads TGTGCCAGCACCCCCTTTGGCACCTCCTACGAGCAGTACTTC. Its translation is CASTPFGTSYEQYF.